The source of this TCR beta chain is a study of cytomegalovirus exposure and HLA in healthy donors. The ends lost 4 bases at V and 4 bases at J; junction bases unmatched: 5. Germline V gene data show CDR1 as SEHNR and CDR2 as FQNEAQ (reference sequence). The CDR3 spans 14 residues. This clone was seen a few times. Different DNA sequences within this sample yield the same CDR3. This PCR relied on a set of 60 Vbeta primers and 13 Jbeta primers. The protocol was immunoSEQ multiplex PCR, while the TCRdb copy is restricted to in-frame clones and leaves out a portion. The repertoire holds 110,000 to 150,000 clones, with 70% as singletons. While unrecorded immune exposures were likely, the donors were nominally healthy when sampled.

Input material: PBMCs. The chain carries TRBV7-9 and TRBJ2-7; 9 nucleotides align to TRBD1. The sequence was collected from a woman aged 60-75 years in good health and CMV-seropositive. The CDR3 reads CASSSGTGSYEQYF. The CDR3 DNA is TGTGCCAGCAGCTCCGGGACAGGGTCGTACGAGCAGTACTTC.